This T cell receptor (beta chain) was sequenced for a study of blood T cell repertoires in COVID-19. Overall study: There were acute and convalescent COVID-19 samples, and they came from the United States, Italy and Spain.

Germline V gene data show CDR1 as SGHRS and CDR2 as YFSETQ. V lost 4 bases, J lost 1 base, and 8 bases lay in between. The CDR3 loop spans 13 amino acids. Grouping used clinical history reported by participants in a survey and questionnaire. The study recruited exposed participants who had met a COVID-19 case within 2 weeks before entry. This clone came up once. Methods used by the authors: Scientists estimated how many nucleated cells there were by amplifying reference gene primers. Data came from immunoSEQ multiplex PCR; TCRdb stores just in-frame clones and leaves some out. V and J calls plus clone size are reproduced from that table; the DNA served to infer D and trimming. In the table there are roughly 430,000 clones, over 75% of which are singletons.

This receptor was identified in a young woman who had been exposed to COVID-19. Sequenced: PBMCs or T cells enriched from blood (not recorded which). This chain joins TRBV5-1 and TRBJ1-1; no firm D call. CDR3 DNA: TGCGCCAGCAGCCCATACAAGAACACTGAAGCTTTCTTT. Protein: CASSPYKNTEAFF.